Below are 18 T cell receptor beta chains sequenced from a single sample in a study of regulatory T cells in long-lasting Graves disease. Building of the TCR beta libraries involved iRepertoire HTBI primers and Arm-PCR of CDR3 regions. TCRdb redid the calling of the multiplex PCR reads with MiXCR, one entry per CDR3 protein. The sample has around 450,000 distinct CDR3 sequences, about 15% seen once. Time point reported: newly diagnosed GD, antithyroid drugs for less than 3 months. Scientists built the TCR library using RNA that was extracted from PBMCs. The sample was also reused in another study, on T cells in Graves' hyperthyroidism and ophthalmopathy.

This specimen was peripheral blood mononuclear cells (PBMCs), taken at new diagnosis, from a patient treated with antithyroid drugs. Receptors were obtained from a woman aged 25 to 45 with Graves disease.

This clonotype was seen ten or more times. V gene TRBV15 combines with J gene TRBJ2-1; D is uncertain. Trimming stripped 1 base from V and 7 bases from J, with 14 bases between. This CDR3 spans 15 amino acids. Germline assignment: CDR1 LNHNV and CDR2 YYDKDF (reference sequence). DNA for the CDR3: TGTGCCACCAGCAGAGCTGCTATTGGTAGGAATGAGCAGTTCTTC. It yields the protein CATSRAAIGRNEQFF.

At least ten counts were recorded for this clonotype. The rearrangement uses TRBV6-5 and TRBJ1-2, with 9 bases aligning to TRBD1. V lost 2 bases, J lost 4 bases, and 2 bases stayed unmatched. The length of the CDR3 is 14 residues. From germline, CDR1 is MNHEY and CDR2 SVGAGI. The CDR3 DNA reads TGTGCCAGCAGTTACGCGGGACAGGGCTATGGCTACACCTTC. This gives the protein CASSYAGQGYGYTF.

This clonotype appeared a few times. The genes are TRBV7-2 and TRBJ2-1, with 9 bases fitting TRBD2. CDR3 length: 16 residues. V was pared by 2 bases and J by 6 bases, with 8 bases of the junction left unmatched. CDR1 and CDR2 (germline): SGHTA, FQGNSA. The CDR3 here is CASSLTGTSSLNEQFF. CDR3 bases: TGTGCCAGCAGCTTAACGGGGACTAGCTCACTCAATGAGCAGTTCTTC.

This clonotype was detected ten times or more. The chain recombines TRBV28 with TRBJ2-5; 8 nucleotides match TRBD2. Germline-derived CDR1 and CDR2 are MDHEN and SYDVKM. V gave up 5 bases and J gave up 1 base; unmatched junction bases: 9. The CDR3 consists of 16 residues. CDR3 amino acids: CASSPRAGGLQETQYF. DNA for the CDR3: TGTGCCAGCAGTCCCCGGGCGGGGGGCCTCCAAGAGACCCAGTACTTC.

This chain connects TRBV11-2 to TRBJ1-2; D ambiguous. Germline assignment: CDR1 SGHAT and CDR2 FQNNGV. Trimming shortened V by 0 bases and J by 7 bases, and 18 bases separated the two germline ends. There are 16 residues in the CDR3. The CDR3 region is CASSLEAAEGWRGYTF. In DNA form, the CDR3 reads TGTGCCAGCAGCTTAGAAGCGGCAGAAGGGTGGCGTGGCTACACCTTC.

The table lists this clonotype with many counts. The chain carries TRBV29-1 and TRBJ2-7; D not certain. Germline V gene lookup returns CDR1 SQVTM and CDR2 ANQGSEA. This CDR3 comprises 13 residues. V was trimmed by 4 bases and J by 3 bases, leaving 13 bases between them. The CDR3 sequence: CSVARASYYEQYF. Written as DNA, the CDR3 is TGCAGCGTTGCCAGAGCATCTTACTACGAGCAGTACTTC.

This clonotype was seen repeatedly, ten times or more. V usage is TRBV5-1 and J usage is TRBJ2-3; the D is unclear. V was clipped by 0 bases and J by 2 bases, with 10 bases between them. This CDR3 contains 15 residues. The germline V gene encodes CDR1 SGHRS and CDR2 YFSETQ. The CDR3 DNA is TGCGCCAGCAGCTTGGCCTACCAGACCACAGATACGCAGTATTTT. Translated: CASSLAYQTTDTQYF.

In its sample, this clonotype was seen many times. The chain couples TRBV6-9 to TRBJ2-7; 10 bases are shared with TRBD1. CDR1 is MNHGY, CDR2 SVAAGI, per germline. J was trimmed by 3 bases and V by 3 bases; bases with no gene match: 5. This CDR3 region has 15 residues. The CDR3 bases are TGTGCCAGCAGTTACGAAGGGACAGGGGTCTACGAGCAGTACTTC. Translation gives CASSYEGTGVYEQYF.

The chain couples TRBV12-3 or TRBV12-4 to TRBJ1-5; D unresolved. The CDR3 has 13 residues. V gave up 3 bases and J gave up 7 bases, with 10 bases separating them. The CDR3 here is CASSLEVRQPQHF. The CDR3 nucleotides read TGTGCCAGCAGTTTGGAGGTGAGACAGCCCCAGCATTTT.

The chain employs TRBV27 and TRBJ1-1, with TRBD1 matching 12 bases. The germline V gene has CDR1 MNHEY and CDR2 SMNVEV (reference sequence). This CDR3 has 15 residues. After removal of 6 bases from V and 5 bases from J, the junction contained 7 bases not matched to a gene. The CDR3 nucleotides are TGTGCCAGCAGGGGGACAGGGGGCGCGTATACTGAAGCTTTCTTT. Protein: CASRGTGGAYTEAFF.

CDR3 coding DNA: TGTGCCTGGAGTGTACAGGGCACCGGGGAGCTGTTTTTT. Translating it yields CAWSVQGTGELFF. The chain recombines TRBV30 with TRBJ2-2, with D possibly being TRBD1 (6 bases). V dropped 0 bases and J dropped 4 bases, with 6 bases sitting between them. Germline CDR1 and CDR2: GTSNPN and SVGIG (reference sequence). The CDR3 has 13 amino acids.

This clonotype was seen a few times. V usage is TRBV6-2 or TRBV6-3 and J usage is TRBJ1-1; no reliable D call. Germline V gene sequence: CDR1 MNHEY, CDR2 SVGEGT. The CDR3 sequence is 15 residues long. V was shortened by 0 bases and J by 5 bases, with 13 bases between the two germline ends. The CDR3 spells CASSYSSKIGTEAFF. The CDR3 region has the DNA TGTGCCAGCAGTTACTCGAGCAAGATCGGGACTGAAGCTTTCTTT.

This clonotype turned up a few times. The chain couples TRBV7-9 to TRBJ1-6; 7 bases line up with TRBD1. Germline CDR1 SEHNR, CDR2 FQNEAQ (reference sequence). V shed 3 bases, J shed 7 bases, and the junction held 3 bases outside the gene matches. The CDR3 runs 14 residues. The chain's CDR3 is CASSFGQANSPLHF. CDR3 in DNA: TGTGCCAGCAGCTTCGGACAGGCCAATTCACCCCTCCACTTT.

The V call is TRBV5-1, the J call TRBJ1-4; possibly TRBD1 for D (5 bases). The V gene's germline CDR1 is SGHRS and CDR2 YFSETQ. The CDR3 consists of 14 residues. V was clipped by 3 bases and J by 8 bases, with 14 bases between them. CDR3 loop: CASSSLGWGEKLFF. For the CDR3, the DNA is TGCGCCAGCAGCTCCCTGGGGTGGGGCGAAAAACTGTTTTTT.

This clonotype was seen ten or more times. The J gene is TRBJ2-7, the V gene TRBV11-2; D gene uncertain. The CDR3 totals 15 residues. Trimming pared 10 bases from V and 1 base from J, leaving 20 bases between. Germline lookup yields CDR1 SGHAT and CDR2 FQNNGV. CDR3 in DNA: TGTGCCACCCCCGGGCGGATAAAACTGTCCTACGAGCAGTACTTC. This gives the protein CATPGRIKLSYEQYF.

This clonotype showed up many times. The DNA for the CDR3 is TGTGCCAGCAGCTCGGACTTCTCCCGGGGTGGATCGTACGAGCAGTACTTC. This translates into CASSSDFSRGGSYEQYF. This chain joins TRBV7-8 and TRBJ2-7; D is perhaps TRBD2 (5 bases). With 4 bases removed from V and 4 bases from J, the gap between germline ends came to 23 bases. The CDR3 is 17 residues long. Per the germline V gene, CDR1 is SGHVS and CDR2 is FQNEAQ.

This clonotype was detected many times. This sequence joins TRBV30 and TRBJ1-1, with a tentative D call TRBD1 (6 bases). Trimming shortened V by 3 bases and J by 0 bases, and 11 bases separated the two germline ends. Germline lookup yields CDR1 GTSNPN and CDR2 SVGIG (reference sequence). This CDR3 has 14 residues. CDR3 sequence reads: CAWRQGLMNTEAFF. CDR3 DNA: TGTGCCTGGAGGCAGGGGCTCATGAACACTGAAGCTTTCTTT.

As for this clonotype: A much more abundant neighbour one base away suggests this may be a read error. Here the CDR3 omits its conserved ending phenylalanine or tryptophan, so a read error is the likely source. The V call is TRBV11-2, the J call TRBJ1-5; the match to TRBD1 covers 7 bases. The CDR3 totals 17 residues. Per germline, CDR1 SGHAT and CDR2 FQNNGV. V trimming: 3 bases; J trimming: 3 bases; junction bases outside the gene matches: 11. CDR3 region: CASSFGPQGDANQPQHS. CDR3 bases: TGTGCCAGCAGCTTCGGGCCTCAGGGGGATGCCAATCAGCCCCAGCATTCT.